This T cell receptor (beta chain) is drawn from a study of T cells in Graves' hyperthyroidism and ophthalmopathy. This CDR3 is 13 amino acids long. V gave up 2 bases and J gave up 4 bases; unmatched junction bases: 2. Germline CDR1 and CDR2: DFQATT and SNEGSKA (reference sequence). Amplification yielded TCR beta CDR3 regions, with RNA transcripts as the source. During a first-round RT-PCR of the TCR CDR3, the HTBI primer set was used. Each CDR3 protein gets one entry after TCRdb re-called the multiplex PCR reads with MiXCR. The table lists almost 600,000 distinct CDR3 sequences, 46% of them singletons.

The sequencing input was peripheral blood or thyroid tissue (not recorded which). The chain links TRBV20-1 to TRBJ2-7, with 10 positions matching TRBD1. This sequence originates from a young woman with Graves' hyperthyroidism. CDR3 DNA sequence: TGCAGTGCTAGACCGGGACAGGGGTACGAGCAGTACTTC. As protein: CSARPGQGYEQYF.